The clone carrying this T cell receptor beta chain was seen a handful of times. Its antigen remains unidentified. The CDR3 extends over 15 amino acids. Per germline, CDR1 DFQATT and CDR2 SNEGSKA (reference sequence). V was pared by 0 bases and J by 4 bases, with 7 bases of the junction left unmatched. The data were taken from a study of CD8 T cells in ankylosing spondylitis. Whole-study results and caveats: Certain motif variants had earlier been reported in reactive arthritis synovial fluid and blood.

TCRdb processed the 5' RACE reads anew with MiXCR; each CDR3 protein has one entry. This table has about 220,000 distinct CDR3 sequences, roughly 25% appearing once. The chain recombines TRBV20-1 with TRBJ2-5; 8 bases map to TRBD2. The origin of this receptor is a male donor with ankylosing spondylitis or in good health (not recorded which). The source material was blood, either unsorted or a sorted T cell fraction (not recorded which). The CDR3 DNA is TGCAGTGCTAGAGATCTCTCGGGAGGGAGAGAGACCCAGTACTTC. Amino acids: CSARDLSGGRETQYF.